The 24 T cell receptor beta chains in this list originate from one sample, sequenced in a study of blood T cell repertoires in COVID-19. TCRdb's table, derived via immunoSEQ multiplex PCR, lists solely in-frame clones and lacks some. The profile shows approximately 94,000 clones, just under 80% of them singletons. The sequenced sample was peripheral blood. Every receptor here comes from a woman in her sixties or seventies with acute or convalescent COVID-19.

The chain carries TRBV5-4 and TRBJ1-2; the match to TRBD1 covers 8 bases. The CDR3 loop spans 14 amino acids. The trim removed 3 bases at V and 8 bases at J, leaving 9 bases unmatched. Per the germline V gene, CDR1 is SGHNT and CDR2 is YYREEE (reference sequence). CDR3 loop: CASSWDRRERGYTF. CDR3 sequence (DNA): TGTGCCAGCAGCTGGGACAGGCGCGAACGAGGCTACACCTTC.

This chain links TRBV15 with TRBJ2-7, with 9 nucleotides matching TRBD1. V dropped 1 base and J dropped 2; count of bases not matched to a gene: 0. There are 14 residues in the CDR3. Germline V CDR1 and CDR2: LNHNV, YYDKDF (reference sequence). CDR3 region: CATSRGQGAYEQYF. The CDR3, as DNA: TGTGCCACCAGCAGAGGACAGGGGGCCTACGAGCAGTACTTC.

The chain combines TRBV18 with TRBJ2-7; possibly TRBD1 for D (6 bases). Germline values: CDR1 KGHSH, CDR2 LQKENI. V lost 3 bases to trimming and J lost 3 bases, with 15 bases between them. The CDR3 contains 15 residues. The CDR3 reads CASSPLTGLGYEQYF. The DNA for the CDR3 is TGTGCCAGCTCACCCCTCACAGGGTTGGGCTACGAGCAGTACTTC.

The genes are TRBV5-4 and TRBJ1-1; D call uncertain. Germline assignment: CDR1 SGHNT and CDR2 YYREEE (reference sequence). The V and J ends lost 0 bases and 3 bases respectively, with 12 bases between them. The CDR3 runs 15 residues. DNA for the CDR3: TGTGCCAGCAGCTTGGACAGATCCTCCGACACTGAAGCTTTCTTT. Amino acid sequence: CASSLDRSSDTEAFF.

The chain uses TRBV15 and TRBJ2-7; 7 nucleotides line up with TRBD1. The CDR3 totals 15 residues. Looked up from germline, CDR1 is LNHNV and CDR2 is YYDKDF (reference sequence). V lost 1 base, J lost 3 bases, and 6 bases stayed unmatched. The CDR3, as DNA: TGTGCCACCAGCAGAGTTGGAGACAGGGACTACGAGCAGTACTTC. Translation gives CATSRVGDRDYEQYF.

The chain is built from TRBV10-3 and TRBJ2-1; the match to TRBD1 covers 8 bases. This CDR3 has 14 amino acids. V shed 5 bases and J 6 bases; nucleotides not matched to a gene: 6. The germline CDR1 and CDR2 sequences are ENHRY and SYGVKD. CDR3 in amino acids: CAISLDRAGNEQFF. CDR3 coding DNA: TGTGCCATCAGTCTGGACAGGGCGGGCAATGAGCAGTTCTTC.

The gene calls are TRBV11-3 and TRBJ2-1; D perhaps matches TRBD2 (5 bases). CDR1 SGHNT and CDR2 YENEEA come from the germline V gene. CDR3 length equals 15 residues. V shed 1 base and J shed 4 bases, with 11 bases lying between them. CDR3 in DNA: TGTGCCAGCAGCTTAGGCGGGTCCATTTACAATGAGCAGTTCTTC. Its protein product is CASSLGGSIYNEQFF.

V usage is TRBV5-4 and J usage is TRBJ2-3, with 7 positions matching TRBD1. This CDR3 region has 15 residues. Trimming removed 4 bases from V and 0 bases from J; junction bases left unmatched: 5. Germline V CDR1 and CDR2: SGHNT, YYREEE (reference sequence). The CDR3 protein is CASSPDRSSTDTQYF. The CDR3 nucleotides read TGTGCCAGCAGCCCGGACAGGAGTAGCACAGATACGCAGTATTTT.

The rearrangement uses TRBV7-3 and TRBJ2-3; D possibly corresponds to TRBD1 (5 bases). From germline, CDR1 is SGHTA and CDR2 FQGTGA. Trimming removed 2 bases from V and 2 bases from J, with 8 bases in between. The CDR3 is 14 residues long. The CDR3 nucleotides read TGTGCCAGCAGCTTACAGGGTGCCACAGATACGCAGTATTTT. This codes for CASSLQGATDTQYF.

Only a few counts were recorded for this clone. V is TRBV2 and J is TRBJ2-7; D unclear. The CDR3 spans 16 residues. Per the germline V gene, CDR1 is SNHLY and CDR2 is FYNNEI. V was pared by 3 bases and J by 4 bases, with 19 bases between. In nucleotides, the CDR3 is TGTGCCAGCAGTGAGGTTGCTGTCGGTGCCTGGTACGAGCAGTACGTC. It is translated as CASSEVAVGAWYEQYV.

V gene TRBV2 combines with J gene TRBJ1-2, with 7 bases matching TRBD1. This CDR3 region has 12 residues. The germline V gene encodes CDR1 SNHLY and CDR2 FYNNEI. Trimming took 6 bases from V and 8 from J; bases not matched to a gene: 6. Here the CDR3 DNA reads TGTGCCAGCAGACAGGGGCATTTGGGCTACACCTTC. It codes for CASRQGHLGYTF.

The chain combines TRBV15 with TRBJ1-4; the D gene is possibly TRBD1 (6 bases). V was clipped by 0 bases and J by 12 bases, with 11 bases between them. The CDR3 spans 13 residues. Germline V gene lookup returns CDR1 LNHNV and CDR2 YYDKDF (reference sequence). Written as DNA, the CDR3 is TGTGCCACCAGCAGAGATCGGGAGGGGGAACTGTTTTTT. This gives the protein CATSRDREGELFF.

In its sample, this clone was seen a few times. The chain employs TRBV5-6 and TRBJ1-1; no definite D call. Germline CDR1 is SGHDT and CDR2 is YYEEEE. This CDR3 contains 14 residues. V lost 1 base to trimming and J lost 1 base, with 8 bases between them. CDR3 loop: CASSLLGQNTEAFF. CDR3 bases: TGTGCCAGCAGCTTGCTCGGTCAGAACACTGAAGCTTTCTTT. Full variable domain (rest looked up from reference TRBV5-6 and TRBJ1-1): DAGVTQSPTHLIKTRGQQVTLRCSPKSGHDTVSWYQQALGQGPQFIFQYYEEEERQRGNFPDRFSGHQFPNYSSELNVNALLLGDSALYLCASSLLGQNTEAFFGQGTRLTVV.

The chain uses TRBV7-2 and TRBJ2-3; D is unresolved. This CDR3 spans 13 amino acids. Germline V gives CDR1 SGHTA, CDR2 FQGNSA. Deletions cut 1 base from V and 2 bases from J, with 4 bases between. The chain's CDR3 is CASSLDNTDTQYF. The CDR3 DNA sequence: TGTGCCAGCAGCTTAGACAACACAGATACGCAGTATTTT.

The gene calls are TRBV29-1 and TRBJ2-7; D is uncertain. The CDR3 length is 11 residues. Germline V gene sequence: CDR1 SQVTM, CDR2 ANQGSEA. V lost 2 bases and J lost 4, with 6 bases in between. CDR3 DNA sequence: TGCAGCGTTGAACTGACTTACGAGCAGTACTTC. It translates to CSVELTYEQYF.

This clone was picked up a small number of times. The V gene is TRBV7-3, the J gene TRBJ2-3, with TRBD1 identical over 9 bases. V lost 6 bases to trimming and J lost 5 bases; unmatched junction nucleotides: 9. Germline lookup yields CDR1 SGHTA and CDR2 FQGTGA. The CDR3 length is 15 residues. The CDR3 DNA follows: TGTGCCAGCAGTGTAGGGGGACAGGGTTTAGATACGCAGTATTTT. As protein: CASSVGGQGLDTQYF.

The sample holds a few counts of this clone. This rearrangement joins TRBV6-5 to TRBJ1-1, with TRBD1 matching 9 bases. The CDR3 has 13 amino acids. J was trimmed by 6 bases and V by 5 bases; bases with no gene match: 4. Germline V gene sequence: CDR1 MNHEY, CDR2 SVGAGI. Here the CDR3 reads CASSRGQGSEAFF. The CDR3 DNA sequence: TGTGCCAGCAGTCGCGGACAGGGGTCTGAAGCTTTCTTT.

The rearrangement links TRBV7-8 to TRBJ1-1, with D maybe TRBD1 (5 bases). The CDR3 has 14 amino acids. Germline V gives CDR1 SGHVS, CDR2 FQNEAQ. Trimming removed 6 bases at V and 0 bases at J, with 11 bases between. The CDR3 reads CASSSTRVNTEAFF. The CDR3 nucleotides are TGTGCCAGCAGTTCCACCAGGGTGAACACTGAAGCTTTCTTT.

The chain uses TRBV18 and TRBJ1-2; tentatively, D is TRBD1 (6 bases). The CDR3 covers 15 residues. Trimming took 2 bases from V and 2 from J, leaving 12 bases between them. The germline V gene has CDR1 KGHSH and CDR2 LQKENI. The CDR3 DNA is TGTGCCAGCTCACCAACCGGGCAGGGGAACTATGGCTACACCTTC. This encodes CASSPTGQGNYGYTF.

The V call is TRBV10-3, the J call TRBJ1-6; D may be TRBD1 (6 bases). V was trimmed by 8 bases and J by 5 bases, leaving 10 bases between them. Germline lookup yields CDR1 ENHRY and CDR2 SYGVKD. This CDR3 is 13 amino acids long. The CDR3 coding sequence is TGTGCCATCCGCCAGGGGAATAATTCACCCCTCCACTTT. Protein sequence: CAIRQGNNSPLHF.

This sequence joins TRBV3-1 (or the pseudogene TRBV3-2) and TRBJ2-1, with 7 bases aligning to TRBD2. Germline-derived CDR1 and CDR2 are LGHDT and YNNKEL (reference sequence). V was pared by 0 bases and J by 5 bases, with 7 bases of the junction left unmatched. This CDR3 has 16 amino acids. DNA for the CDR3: TGTGCCAGCAGCCAAGATGGGGCTAGCGGCGACAATGAGCAGTTCTTC. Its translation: CASSQDGASGDNEQFF.

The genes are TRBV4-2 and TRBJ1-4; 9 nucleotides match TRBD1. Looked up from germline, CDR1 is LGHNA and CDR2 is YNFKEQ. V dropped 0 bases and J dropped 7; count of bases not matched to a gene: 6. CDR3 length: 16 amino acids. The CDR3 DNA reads TGTGCCAGCAGCCAAGAAGTAGGGACAGGGCTTGAAAAACTGTTTTTT. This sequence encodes CASSQEVGTGLEKLFF.

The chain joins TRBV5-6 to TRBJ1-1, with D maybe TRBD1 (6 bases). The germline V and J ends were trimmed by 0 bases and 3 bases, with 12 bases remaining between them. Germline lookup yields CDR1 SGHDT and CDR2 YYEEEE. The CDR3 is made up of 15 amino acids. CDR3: CASSLDVAGDTEAFF. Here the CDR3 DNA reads TGTGCCAGCAGCTTGGACGTGGCAGGGGACACTGAAGCTTTCTTT.

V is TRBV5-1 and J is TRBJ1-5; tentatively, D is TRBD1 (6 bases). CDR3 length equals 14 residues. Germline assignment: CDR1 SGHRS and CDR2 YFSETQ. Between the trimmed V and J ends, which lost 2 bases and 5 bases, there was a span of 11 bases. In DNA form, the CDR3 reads TGCGCCAGCAGCTTTACAGGGTCGGATCAGCCCCAGCATTTT. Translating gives CASSFTGSDQPQHF.